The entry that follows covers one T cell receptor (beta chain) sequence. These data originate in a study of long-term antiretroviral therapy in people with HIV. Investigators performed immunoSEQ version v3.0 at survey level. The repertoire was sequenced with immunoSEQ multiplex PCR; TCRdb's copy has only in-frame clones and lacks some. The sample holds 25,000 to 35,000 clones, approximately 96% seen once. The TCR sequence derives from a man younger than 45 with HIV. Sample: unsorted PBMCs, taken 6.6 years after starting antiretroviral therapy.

The CDR3 loop reads CASSVTGSDTIYF. The DNA of the CDR3 is TGTGCCAGCAGCGTAACCGGGTCTGACACCATATATTTT. This chain links TRBV9 with TRBJ1-3, with no clear D. CDR3 length: 13 residues. Trimming removed 1 base from V and 8 bases from J, with 10 bases in between. Per the germline V gene, CDR1 is SGDLS and CDR2 is YYNGEE.